This TCR beta chain originates from a study of regulatory T cells in long-lasting Graves disease. Time point of the sample: persistent/refractory GD, antithyroid drugs over 5 years with positive TRAb. Extracted RNA from PBMCs served as the source of the TCR library. Graves' disease diagnosis was established per American Thyroid Association guidelines. Roughly 8.3 milliliters of peripheral blood were taken and placed in EDTA tubes. Study conclusions and caveats: Favored usage of TRBV28, TRBJ1-2 and TRBJ2-5 was recorded in persistent disease.

Trimming removed 0 bases at V and 5 bases at J, with 13 bases between. There are 14 residues in the CDR3. CDR1 is GTSNPN, CDR2 SVGIG, per germline (reference sequence). A few counts support this clonotype. Its antigen is not known. In building TCR beta libraries, iRepertoire HTBI primers were used together with Arm-PCR of CDR3 regions. TCRdb ran MiXCR on the multiplex PCR reads and lists one entry per CDR3 protein. The sample lists approximately 690,000 distinct CDR3 sequences; 25% to 35% were seen once. The clonotype comes from a female donor with Graves disease. This specimen was peripheral blood mononuclear cells (PBMCs), taken when the disease was refractory, from a patient treated with antithyroid drugs. The chain carries TRBV30 and TRBJ1-2; D not resolved. CDR3 DNA: TGTGCCTGGAGTGTTCCCTGGCAGGCTTATGGCTACACCTTC. Translation: CAWSVPWQAYGYTF.